Each of the 5 T cell receptor beta chains below was sequenced from the same sample in a study of T cell clones after liver transplantation (dated 2019 in TCRdb). The time point tag for this specimen amounts to: pre-transplant. Libraries were made using the immunoSEQ multiplex PCR assay. TCRdb stores this immuneACCESS table with in-frame sequences only. Part of the clones is absent; in the studies checked, under half of the shortfall reflects unresolved V genes, and no reason is known for the rest. This sample has more than 95,000 clones in its table, and 75% to 90% of those were observed once. Of the sample, 0.85% to 1% falls within the top ten clones. Sequences were derived from CD4+ T cells from blood, sampled before liver transplant. Receptors originate from a human donor who received a liver transplant.

In the case of this clone: Relative to the germline gene, one junction end is altered; a read error may explain this. The chain employs TRBV15 and TRBJ1-5, with 10 nucleotides matching TRBD1. Germline V lookup: CDR1 LNHNV, CDR2 YYDKDF (reference sequence). This CDR3 has 15 amino acids. The DNA of the CDR3 is TGTGCCACCACCAGAGGGACAGGGGCCGATCAGCCCCAGCATTTT. Protein product: CATTRGTGADQPQHF.

The rearrangement links TRBV28 to TRBJ1-1; D call uncertain. V gave up 5 bases and J gave up 0 bases, with 10 bases separating them. Germline V gives CDR1 MDHEN, CDR2 SYDVKM. The CDR3 sequence is 14 residues long. In DNA form, the CDR3 reads TGTGCCAGCAGTCCCGCCGCCCTGAACACTGAAGCTTTCTTT. Amino acids: CASSPAALNTEAFF.

The count of this clone is one. The rearrangement joins TRBV5-6 to TRBJ2-1; no clear D. The germline V gene has CDR1 SGHDT and CDR2 YYEEEE. The CDR3 spans 13 residues. The V end was cut by 2 bases, the J end by 6 bases, with 9 bases between. The CDR3 sequence is CASSFTGRNEQFF. As DNA, the CDR3 is TGTGCCAGCAGCTTTACGGGCCGCAATGAGCAGTTCTTC.

The DNA for the CDR3 is TGTGCCAGCAGCCCTGAGGGTGGCGGGAGAATTAGGAATGAGCAGTTCTTC. This sequence encodes CASSPEGGGRIRNEQFF. The J gene is TRBJ2-1, the V gene TRBV21-1; TRBD2, the D gene given by the table, was not confirmed from the DNA. TRBV21-1 is annotated as a pseudogene. The CDR3 length is 17 residues.

The rearrangement uses TRBV28 and TRBJ1-1, with D possibly TRBD1 on 5 matching bases. The germline V gene has CDR1 MDHEN and CDR2 SYDVKM. The CDR3 is 17 residues long. With 5 bases removed from V and 0 bases from J, the gap between germline ends came to 19 bases. For the CDR3, the DNA is TGTGCCAGCAGTCCCCCCCGGGGGGGTCTCATGAACACTGAAGCTTTCTTT. Its translation is CASSPPRGGLMNTEAFF.